The TCR beta chain under discussion was sequenced for a study of shared clonotypes between healthy human individuals. The study, taken as a whole, reports: Naive CD4 clonotype sharing across a handful of donors was around 5.5%. Rarefaction revealed incomplete sorted-subset sequencing despite large depth.

The count of this clone is one. The antigen is unknown. The CDR3 has 13 residues. From germline, CDR1 is MNHEY and CDR2 SVGAGI. V was trimmed by 4 bases and J by 2 bases, leaving 8 bases between them. Sequencing used immunoSEQ multiplex PCR; TCRdb keeps in-frame clones, though not all of them. Of approximately 1,500,000 clones listed, more than 95% were seen once; the top ten hold 1.2%. This chain links TRBV6-5 with TRBJ1-2; TRBD1 might be the D (5 bases). The sequence was collected from a man younger than 40 in good health. Sequenced input: naive CD4+ T cells sorted from blood. Subset indicated: CD45RA+ positively selected. The CDR3 DNA reads as TGTGCCAGCAGTTGGGACGGCAACTATGGCTACACCTTC. Its protein is CASSWDGNYGYTF.